These T cell receptor beta chains were read from a single sample in a study of blood T cells in healthy people across ages. In TCRdb, the 5' RACE reads were re-called with MiXCR into one record per CDR3 protein. This sample has around 800,000 distinct CDR3 sequences, with less than 70% found just once. Sequenced sample: blood. Receptor source: an elderly man in good health. Both conserved end residues are part of each CDR3. A D gene is named only where the DNA matches it firmly. Clone size is given for some rows only: seen once, a few or many times, or a class if the clone is expanded.

TRBD2	TRBV7-2	-	TRBJ2-3	TGTGCCAGCAGCACAACTAGCGGGAGGGGGACAGATACGCAGTATTTT	CASSTTSGRGTDTQYF
TRBD1	TRBV6-5	many	TRBJ1-1	TGTGCCAGCAGTAGAGACAGGGGAACTGAAGCTTTCTTT	CASSRDRGTEAFF
TRBD1	TRBV20-1	-	TRBJ2-7	TGCAGTGCTAGAGCGGGACAGGGACGCTCCTACGAGCAGTACTTC	CSARAGQGRSYEQYF
-	TRBV11-2	-	TRBJ2-3	TGTGCCAGCAGCCCTGGGGCCCCTTCGAGCAGATACGCGTATTTT	CASSPGAPSSRYAYF
-	TRBV21-1	few	TRBJ2-7	TGTGCCAGCAGCAAAGTAGTTTATTGCCGCGGCTACGAGCAGTACTTC	CASSKVVYCRGYEQYF
TRBD1	TRBV20-1	-	TRBJ1-5	TGCAGTGCTAGTGGGGACAGGGGCAAGATCCCCCAGCATTTT	CSASGDRGKIPQHF
-	TRBV20-1	few	TRBJ1-2	TGCAGTGCTAGAGAGACAGCGAACTATGGCTACACCTTC	CSARETANYGYTF
-	TRBV14	-	TRBJ2-1	TGTGCCAGCAGCCCAAACTACCTCTCCTACAATGAGCAGTTCTTC	CASSPNYLSYNEQFF
TRBD2	TRBV5-1	-	TRBJ2-1	TGCGCCAGCAGCTTGGTCGGACTAGCGGGAGGTGCACAGTTCTTC	CASSLVGLAGGAQFF
-	TRBV6-6	once	TRBJ2-5	TGTGCCAGCAGCCTTACCCGACGGAACCAAGAGACCCAGTACTTC	CASSLTRRNQETQYF
-	TRBV5-1	-	TRBJ2-7	TGCGCCAGCAGCTCGGGACGGGGTTCAAGCTCCTACGAGCAGTACTTC	CASSSGRGSSSYEQYF
-	TRBV10-3	-	TRBJ2-7	TGTGCCATCAGTGAGATGTACGAGCAGTACTTC	CAISEMYEQYF
TRBD1	TRBV13	-	TRBJ1-1	TGTGCCAGCAGCTTAGAAAAGGGACAGGAGAACACTAAAGCTTTCTTT	CASSLEKGQENTKAFF
-	TRBV6-4	-	TRBJ1-1	TGTGCCAGCAGTTATGAGGAGGTAGCTTTCTTT	CASSYEEVAFF
-	TRBV11-2	-	TRBJ2-1	TGTGCCAGCAGCCCCCTCTTGGATAGGAATGAGCAGTTCTTC	CASSPLLDRNEQFF
-	TRBV21-1	-	TRBJ2-7	TGTGCCAGCAGCCTCCGGGACAACTACGAGCAGTACTTC	CASSLRDNYEQYF
-	TRBV24-1	once	TRBJ2-1	TGTGCCACCAGTGGAACCGGGACCTATTACAATGAGCAGTTCTTC	CATSGTGTYYNEQFF
-	TRBV6-2/TRBV6-3	-	TRBJ2-2	TGTGCCAGCAGTTCGGGACTGCTCACCGGGGAGCTGTTTTTT	CASSSGLLTGELFF
-	TRBV12-3/TRBV12-4	-	TRBJ2-3	TGTGCCAGCAGCCCGCTGGGGGAGCACAGATACGCGTATTTT	CASSPLGEHRYAYF
-	TRBV3-1	-	TRBJ2-7	TGTGCCAGCAGCTCCGAGCGGCTTCCCTCCTACGAGCAGTACTTC	CASSSERLPSYEQYF
-	TRBV20-1	-	TRBJ2-1	TGCAGTGCTAGAGATAGGGCTAGCTACAATGAGCAGTTCTTC	CSARDRASYNEQFF
TRBD2	TRBV7-9	-	TRBJ2-1	TGTGCCAGCAGCTTAGATAGGTCAGTAGCGGGAGGGCCACATGAGCAGTTCTTC	CASSLDRSVAGGPHEQFF
-	TRBV5-1	-	TRBJ2-7	TGCGCTAGCAGCTCGGGACTGCCCTCCTACGAGCAGTACTTC	CASSSGLPSYEQYF
-	TRBV5-1	-	TRBJ1-2	TGCGCCAGCAGCGGCCGGTCAGGCAGGGGTCCTCCTAACTATGGCTACACCTTC	CASSGRSGRGPPNYGYTF
-	TRBV7-9	few	TRBJ2-7	TGTGCCAGCAGCTTCGGGACCAAGCCCCCTCTCTACGAGCAGTACTTC	CASSFGTKPPLYEQYF
-	TRBV4-1	-	TRBJ1-6	TGCGCCAGCAGCCATATTAATTCACCCCTCCACTTT	CASSHINSPLHF
TRBD2	TRBV9	once	TRBJ2-4	TGTGCCAGCAGCCCCCCCGGACTAGGATTCGACATTCAGTACTTC	CASSPPGLGFDIQYF
-	TRBV4-1	few	TRBJ2-5	TGCGCCAGTTCTCTCGTGGCACTAGTAGCGAGAGAGACCCAGTACTTC	CASSLVALVARETQYF
-	TRBV12-3/TRBV12-4	-	TRBJ2-3	TGTGCCAGCAGTTTAAGGTCCCTTCCGAACTCAGATACGCAGTATTTT	CASSLRSLPNSDTQYF
-	TRBV15	-	TRBJ2-3	TGTGCCACCAGCATCAGGACAGCAGCCCACAGATACGCGTATTTT	CATSIRTAAHRYAYF
TRBD1	TRBV20-1	many	TRBJ2-7	TGCAGTGCTAAACAGGGGAAAGCCTACGAGCAGTACTTC	CSAKQGKAYEQYF
-	TRBV28	-	TRBJ1-5	TGTGCCAGTGAGGCCGCGGATCAGCCCCAGCATTTT	CASEAADQPQHF
-	TRBV7-2	-	TRBJ2-1	TGTGCCAGCAGCTTAGACTCAGCCGGCTCCTACAATGAGCAGTTCTTC	CASSLDSAGSYNEQFF
-	TRBV5-1	few	TRBJ1-4	TGCGCCAGCAGCGGGGGTTCTCTTGTCGATGAAAAACTGTTTTTT	CASSGGSLVDEKLFF
-	TRBV19	-	TRBJ2-1	TGTGCCAGTGAGGCGGGCAACTCCTACAATGAGCAGTTCTTC	CASEAGNSYNEQFF
TRBD2	TRBV5-6	-	TRBJ2-1	TGTGCCAGCAGCTTGGGGGGGACTAGCGGGAGTCGCAATGAGCAGTTCTTC	CASSLGGTSGSRNEQFF
TRBD2	TRBV7-9	-	TRBJ2-7	TGTGCCAGCAGCCCTAGCGGGAGGATCTGGTCCGAGCAGTACTTC	CASSPSGRIWSEQYF
-	TRBV7-3	-	TRBJ2-7	TGTGCCGGCAGATCCCAGGCAGGGAGTAAAAATGAGCAGTACTTC	CAGRSQAGSKNEQYF
-	TRBV28	few	TRBJ1-5	TGTGCCAGCAGTGACACGGATAGCAATCAGCCCCAGCATTTT	CASSDTDSNQPQHF
-	TRBV3-1	-	TRBJ2-3	TGTGCCAGCAGCCAACGACAGAGCACAGATACGCAGTATTTT	CASSQRQSTDTQYF
-	TRBV2	-	TRBJ2-5	TGTGCCAGCAGGAGACAGGGAGGGGAGACCCAGTACTTC	CASRRQGGETQYF
-	TRBV24-1	-	TRBJ2-1	TGTGCCACCAGTGCACCACTCGAGCGGCGGCAGTTCTTC	CATSAPLERRQFF
TRBD1	TRBV20-1	-	TRBJ1-4	TGCAGTGCCCGGCCCGGGACAGGGAATGAAAAACTGTTTTTT	CSARPGTGNEKLFF
TRBD2	TRBV28	-	TRBJ2-7	TGTGCCAGCAGTTTAGCTTCAGCGGGGGACTACGAGCAGTACTTC	CASSLASAGDYEQYF
-	TRBV4-1	-	TRBJ1-2	TGCGCCAGCAGCCAAGATGCCACGGTTCTCCCGGGTGGCTACACCTTC	CASSQDATVLPGGYTF
-	TRBV29-1	-	TRBJ1-1	TGCAGCGCTACCGACAGGTTCCGGACTGAAGCTTTCTTT	CSATDRFRTEAFF
TRBD2	TRBV28	-	TRBJ2-5	TGTGCCAGCAGCCCTGTTCTAGCGGGGTCCAGGACCCAGTACTTC	CASSPVLAGSRTQYF
-	TRBV4-2	once	TRBJ1-4	TGTGCCAGCAGCCAAGATCGGCACACTCCTACAACTAATGAAAAACTGTTTTTT	CASSQDRHTPTTNEKLFF
TRBD1	TRBV3-1	-	TRBJ1-6	TGTGCCAGCAGCCCTAGGACAGGGAGGCTTTCACCCCTCCACTTT	CASSPRTGRLSPLHF
-	TRBV6-1	few	TRBJ2-5	TGTGCCAGCAGTGAAGCTGGCAGCGGTCGGGAGACCCAGTACTTC	CASSEAGSGRETQYF
-	TRBV5-1	-	TRBJ2-1	TGCGCCAGCAGCTTGAGGGACTCGGGCTACAATGAGCAGTTCTTC	CASSLRDSGYNEQFF
-	TRBV29-1	-	TRBJ1-1	TGCAGCTCCCGGGGGCTACCGGGGACTGAAGCTTTCTTT	CSSRGLPGTEAFF
-	TRBV9	-	TRBJ2-1	TGTGCCAGCAGCGGAGGGAAGGAGTCTACCTACAATGAGCAGTTCTTC	CASSGGKESTYNEQFF
-	TRBV7-2	-	TRBJ2-3	TGTGCCAGCAGCTTAAGGGGAAAACCTAGCACAGATACGCGGTATTTT	CASSLRGKPSTDTRYF
-	TRBV27	few	TRBJ2-7	TGTGCCAGCAGCCGTAGCCCTAGCTCCTACGAGCAGTACTTC	CASSRSPSSYEQYF
-	TRBV7-2	few	TRBJ2-7	TGTGCCAGCAGCTTATCGCCTAGAAGGTACGAGCAGTACTTC	CASSLSPRRYEQYF
-	TRBV29-1	-	TRBJ2-7	TGCAGCGTTGTAACGGGCAGCTACGAGCAGTACTTC	CSVVTGSYEQYF